Following are 31 T cell receptor beta chains from one sample sequenced in a study of blood T cell repertoires in COVID-19. The table came from immunoSEQ multiplex PCR; TCRdb's copy has only in-frame clones and leaves some out. This table holds 200,000 to 250,000 clones, 81% found once. Specimen: peripheral blood. The origin of the receptors is a woman over 75 with COVID-19, enrolled during active disease.

The V gene is TRBV4-2, the J gene TRBJ1-4, with D possibly matching TRBD1 (5 bases). Germline CDR1 LGHNA, CDR2 YNFKEQ. V lost 4 bases and J lost 8, with 17 bases in between. The CDR3 is 15 amino acids. CDR3 sequence reads: CASSPGGVEIEKLFF. The CDR3 bases are TGTGCCAGCAGCCCCGGGGGGGTGGAAATCGAAAAACTGTTTTTT.

V usage is TRBV19 and J usage is TRBJ1-2; 7 bases fit TRBD1. CDR1 is LNHDA and CDR2 is SQIVND in the germline V gene (reference sequence). With 5 bases clipped from V and 4 bases from J, the junction kept 10 bases outside the gene matches. The CDR3 runs to 15 residues. The CDR3 here is CASSFLQGDPYGYTF. The CDR3 DNA follows: TGTGCCAGTAGTTTCCTTCAGGGGGACCCCTATGGCTACACCTTC.

The chain has TRBV18 and TRBJ2-1, with 8 bases aligning to TRBD2. After removal of 5 bases from V and 5 bases from J, the junction contained 8 bases not matched to a gene. Germline V lookup: CDR1 KGHSH, CDR2 LQKENI. CDR3 length equals 15 residues. CDR3 amino acids: CASSGREGQNNEQFF. Written as DNA, the CDR3 is TGTGCCAGCTCAGGACGGGAGGGCCAGAACAATGAGCAGTTCTTC.

The rearrangement links TRBV6-6 to TRBJ1-5, with TRBD1 matching 9 bases. Germline loops: CDR1 MNHNY, CDR2 SVGAGI (reference sequence). Trimming removed 5 bases from V and 1 base from J; junction bases left unmatched: 3. This CDR3 region has 15 residues. CDR3 region: CASSRDRESNQPQHF. The CDR3 region has the DNA TGTGCCAGCAGTCGGGACAGGGAGAGCAATCAGCCCCAGCATTTT.

The gene calls are TRBV6-1 and TRBJ1-6, with a possible D match to TRBD1 (6 bases). V was pared by 5 bases and J by 10 bases, with 9 bases between. Germline V CDR1 and CDR2: MNHNS, SASEGT. CDR3 length: 12 residues. CDR3 DNA: TGTGCCAGCAGTCCAGGGGACTCACCCCTCCACTTT. Encoded protein: CASSPGDSPLHF.

The chain uses TRBV29-1 and TRBJ2-2; a possible D gene is TRBD1 (8 bases). The V end lost 5 bases, the J end lost 5 bases, and 15 bases lay between the germline ends. Germline-derived CDR1 and CDR2 are SQVTM and ANQGSEA. This CDR3 is built from 14 residues. CDR3 DNA: TGCAGCGTTAGCGGGACAGGAGGGACCGGGGAGCTGTTTTTT. Protein: CSVSGTGGTGELFF.

The chain employs TRBV5-6 and TRBJ1-2; the D is unclear. The germline V and J ends were trimmed by 1 base and 7 bases, with 8 bases remaining between them. Germline V gene sequence: CDR1 SGHDT, CDR2 YYEEEE. The CDR3 consists of 12 residues. CDR3 sequence reads: CASSLRGLGYTF. CDR3 in DNA: TGTGCCAGCAGCTTGCGAGGGCTTGGCTACACCTTC.

This chain links TRBV5-1 with TRBJ2-7; 8 positions agree with TRBD2. Trimming at V came to 0 bases and at J to 3 bases, leaving 5 bases not matched to a gene. The CDR3 contains 15 residues. The germline V gene encodes CDR1 SGHRS and CDR2 YFSETQ. The CDR3 loop reads CASSLGGLGGYEQYF. The DNA for the CDR3 is TGCGCCAGCAGCTTGGGGGGACTAGGCGGCTACGAGCAGTACTTC.

This clone has just a few counts. The genes are TRBV9 and TRBJ2-2, with a tentative D call TRBD2 (5 bases). The CDR3 loop spans 13 amino acids. The germline V gene has CDR1 SGDLS and CDR2 YYNGEE. V was cut by 4 bases and J by 7 bases, with 11 bases left in between. CDR3 residues: CASSQPGFGELFF. CDR3 sequence (DNA): TGTGCCAGCAGCCAACCGGGGTTCGGGGAGCTGTTTTTT.

The chain uses TRBV5-6 and TRBJ1-6; 7 bases match TRBD1. V was pared by 4 bases and J by 7 bases, with 5 bases of the junction left unmatched. Germline V gene sequence: CDR1 SGHDT, CDR2 YYEEEE. The CDR3 is 14 amino acids. DNA for the CDR3: TGTGCCAGCAGCCTGGGACAGAAAAATTCACCCCTCCACTTT. Translated: CASSLGQKNSPLHF.

The genes are TRBV11-2 and TRBJ1-3; the match to TRBD1 covers 7 bases. CDR3 length: 15 amino acids. Germline values: CDR1 SGHAT, CDR2 FQNNGV. V lost 3 bases and J lost 4; bases outside the gene matches: 6. The CDR3 nucleotides are TGTGCCAGCAGCTTCACCGGGACAGCCGGAAACACCATATATTTT. Amino acids: CASSFTGTAGNTIYF.

The chain couples TRBV4-1 to TRBJ1-5; 7 nucleotides agree with TRBD1. This CDR3 is 14 amino acids long. The V gene's germline CDR1 is MGHRA and CDR2 YSYEKL. V trimming: 1 base; J trimming: 6 bases; junction bases outside the gene matches: 3. CDR3 DNA sequence: TGCGCCAGCAGCCAAGGACAGGGAGGTCAGCCCCAGCATTTT. Its protein is CASSQGQGGQPQHF.

The rearrangement uses TRBV5-1 and TRBJ1-1; D call uncertain. The length of the CDR3 is 13 residues. V lost 3 bases and J lost 3, with 9 bases in between. CDR1 is SGHRS, CDR2 YFSETQ, per germline. The CDR3 protein is CASSSTAYTEAFF. The CDR3 DNA follows: TGCGCCAGCAGCTCCACAGCTTACACTGAAGCTTTCTTT.

The rearrangement links TRBV6-4 to TRBJ1-6; no reliable D call. Germline V gene lookup returns CDR1 MRHNA and CDR2 SNTAGT. The CDR3 spans 16 residues. The CDR3 is CVIRRHMASYNSPLHF. The CDR3 DNA reads TGTGTCATAAGGAGGCACATGGCCTCCTATAATTCACCCCTCCACTTT.

The chain combines TRBV3-1 (or the pseudogene TRBV3-2) with TRBJ2-7; 15 nucleotides match TRBD2. V lost 0 bases to trimming and J lost 2 bases; unmatched junction nucleotides: 8. Germline CDR1 and CDR2: LGHDT and YNNKEL (reference sequence). This CDR3 has 19 residues. CDR3 coding DNA: TGTGCCAGCAGCCAAGATCACGGGACTAGCGGGAGGCCACCCTACGAGCAGTACTTC. Protein sequence: CASSQDHGTSGRPPYEQYF.

The chain employs TRBV2 and TRBJ1-5, with 7 bases aligning to TRBD1. Germline assignment: CDR1 SNHLY and CDR2 FYNNEI. The length of the CDR3 is 15 residues. The V gene end was trimmed by 2 bases and the J gene end by 5 bases; junction bases not matched to a gene: 6. This CDR3 reads CASSESRGNDQPQHF. CDR3 sequence (DNA): TGTGCCAGCAGTGAATCCAGGGGGAATGATCAGCCCCAGCATTTT.

The V and J genes are TRBV4-2 and TRBJ2-6; D perhaps matches TRBD1 (6 bases). V was cut by 1 base and J by 2 bases, with 12 bases left in between. The CDR3 runs 17 residues. Per the germline V gene, CDR1 is LGHNA and CDR2 is YNFKEQ. CDR3 sequence reads: CASSQAPGAPGANVLTF. For the CDR3, the DNA is TGTGCCAGCAGCCAAGCCCCAGGGGCCCCTGGGGCCAACGTCCTGACTTTC.

This CDR3 reads CASSLVSAGKGSSGNTIYF. In DNA form, the CDR3 reads TGTGCCAGCAGCTTAGTTAGTGCAGGGAAGGGCAGCTCTGGAAACACCATATATTTT. V gene TRBV7-2 combines with J gene TRBJ1-3, with D possibly being TRBD1 (5 bases). This CDR3 region has 19 residues. Germline values: CDR1 SGHTA, CDR2 FQGNSA. Trimming cost V 1 base and J 0 bases, with 19 bases left between them.

This clone was seen a few times. V is TRBV5-5 and J is TRBJ1-3; possible D gene TRBD1, 6 bases. Trimming left V 2 bases short and J 9 bases short, with 15 bases between. The CDR3 loop spans 14 amino acids. Per germline, CDR1 SGHKS and CDR2 YYEKEE (reference sequence). CDR3 region: CASSLQGRPGTIYF. CDR3 coding DNA: TGTGCCAGCAGCTTACAGGGTCGCCCAGGCACCATATATTTT.

V and J are TRBV11-3 and TRBJ2-5; 10 bases match TRBD2. V shed 1 base and J 4 bases; nucleotides not matched to a gene: 6. Per the germline V gene, CDR1 is SGHNT and CDR2 is YENEEA. The CDR3 is 16 residues long. The CDR3 region is CASSLVSGGARETQYF. CDR3 bases: TGTGCCAGCAGCTTAGTCAGCGGGGGGGCCAGAGAGACCCAGTACTTC.

The chain employs TRBV28 and TRBJ2-7, with 8 bases aligning to TRBD2. The CDR3 has 15 amino acids. J was trimmed by 6 bases and V by 1 base; bases with no gene match: 8. Germline V CDR1 and CDR2: MDHEN, SYDVKM. CDR3 region: CASSLYAAGAPEQYF. CDR3 DNA sequence: TGTGCCAGCAGTTTATACGCAGCGGGAGCTCCCGAGCAGTACTTC.

The chain combines TRBV10-3 with TRBJ1-2; no clear D. From germline, CDR1 is ENHRY and CDR2 SYGVKD. This CDR3 region has 14 residues. The germline V and J ends were trimmed by 6 bases and 6 bases, with 17 bases remaining between them. The CDR3 DNA reads TGTGCCATCAGACCCTCCGGGCGGGGAGATGGCTACACCTTC. It is translated as CAIRPSGRGDGYTF.

The chain uses TRBV12-3 or TRBV12-4 and TRBJ2-7; maybe TRBD2 (6 bases). V lost 5 bases, J lost 3 bases, and 11 bases lay in between. CDR3 length: 13 residues. CDR3 sequence: CASSRDFLYEQYF. The CDR3 region has the DNA TGTGCCAGCAGTCGGGACTTCCTCTACGAGCAGTACTTC.

The J gene is TRBJ1-4, the V gene TRBV10-1, with 7 bases that match TRBD1. The CDR3 runs 18 residues. Germline CDR1 WNHNN, CDR2 SYGVQD (reference sequence). V lost 7 bases and J lost 4; bases outside the gene matches: 18. CDR3 sequence: CASTGTVPPTFLNEKLFF. Written as DNA, the CDR3 is TGCGCCAGCACCGGGACAGTACCTCCCACCTTCCTTAATGAAAAACTGTTTTTT.

The V and J genes are TRBV5-1 and TRBJ1-2; TRBD1 matches 9 bases. Germline V lookup: CDR1 SGHRS, CDR2 YFSETQ. The CDR3 contains 14 residues. The junction had 5 bases not matched to a gene; V was cut back by 0 bases and J by 8 bases. The chain's CDR3 is CASSLGDRAGGYTF. The CDR3 DNA follows: TGCGCCAGCAGCTTGGGGGACAGGGCAGGAGGCTACACCTTC.

The CDR3 is CASSPGDSFTGELFF. In DNA form, the CDR3 reads TGTGCCAGCAGCCCGGGGGACAGTTTCACCGGGGAGCTGTTTTTT. This chain links TRBV7-9 with TRBJ2-2, with D possibly matching TRBD1 (7 bases). Trimming pared 5 bases from V and 4 bases from J, leaving 14 bases between. The CDR3 extends over 15 amino acids. Germline CDR1 and CDR2: SEHNR and FQNEAQ (reference sequence).

This clone was observed once. The chain is built from TRBV27 and TRBJ1-2; TRBD1 matches at 7 bases. CDR3 size: 16 residues. The germline V gene encodes CDR1 MNHEY and CDR2 SMNVEV (reference sequence). V dropped 5 bases and J dropped 4; count of bases not matched to a gene: 13. CDR3 in amino acids: CASSALATGISYGYTF. The CDR3 DNA reads TGTGCCAGCAGTGCCCTTGCGACAGGGATTTCCTATGGCTACACCTTC.

This chain connects TRBV7-3 to TRBJ1-1; D is undetermined. Trimming took 2 bases from V and 1 from J, leaving 8 bases between them. In germline, CDR1 is SGHTA, CDR2 FQGTGA. This CDR3 has 14 residues. CDR3 sequence (DNA): TGTGCCAGCAGCTTATTGGCAGGGAACACTGAAGCTTTCTTT. Amino acid sequence: CASSLLAGNTEAFF.

The chain joins TRBV19 to TRBJ1-4; possible D gene TRBD1, 5 bases. This CDR3 spans 14 amino acids. CDR1 is LNHDA, CDR2 SQIVND, per germline (reference sequence). Trimming stripped 5 bases from V and 5 bases from J, with 12 bases between. CDR3 region: CASSLRQPNEKLFF. In DNA form, the CDR3 reads TGTGCCAGTAGTCTCAGACAGCCGAATGAAAAACTGTTTTTT.

This chain joins TRBV2 and TRBJ2-3; 9 nucleotides agree with TRBD2. V lost 4 bases to trimming and J lost 2 bases; unmatched junction nucleotides: 4. CDR3 length: 15 residues. The germline gives CDR1 SNHLY, CDR2 FYNNEI. This CDR3 reads CASSARLAATDTQYF. CDR3 in DNA: TGTGCCAGCAGTGCACGACTAGCGGCCACAGATACGCAGTATTTT.

The chain employs TRBV11-1 and TRBJ2-1; 7 positions match TRBD1. The J segment lost 6 bases and the V segment lost 5 bases, leaving 10 bases of the junction unmatched. Germline V gives CDR1 SGHAT, CDR2 FQDESV (reference sequence). The CDR3 totals 15 residues. Here the CDR3 DNA reads TGTGCCAGCAGCCCAATAGGGGACAGTTTCAATGAGCAGTTCTTC. Translated, it gives CASSPIGDSFNEQFF.